One sample yielded the 24 T cell receptor beta chains listed below, sequenced in a study of cytomegalovirus exposure and HLA in healthy donors. The study ran its PCR with 60 Vbeta and 13 Jbeta primers. Using immunoSEQ multiplex PCR, the repertoire was profiled, and TCRdb retains in-frame clones only, with some absent. Of approximately 190,000 clones in the sample, 75% to 90% are singletons; the top ten hold about 1%. The sequenced sample was PBMCs. These receptors originate from a boy between 2 and 10 years old in good health and CMV-seronegative.

The gene calls are TRBV4-2 and TRBJ2-3, with 13 nucleotides matching TRBD2. From germline, CDR1 is LGHNA and CDR2 YNFKEQ. The CDR3 runs 19 residues. The junction had 10 bases not matched to a gene; V was cut back by 3 bases and J by 1 base. The CDR3 DNA reads as TGTGCCAGCAGCCAGCCAAGATCCGGACTAGCGGGAGGCACAGATACGCAGTATTTT. This sequence encodes CASSQPRSGLAGGTDTQYF.

The chain couples TRBV18 to TRBJ1-3; TRBD1 aligns across 7 bases. Germline V gene data show CDR1 as KGHSH and CDR2 as LQKENI. Trimming cost V 4 bases and J 1 base; bases outside gene matches: 1. This CDR3 region has 14 residues. The CDR3 protein is CASSQGASGNTIYF. The CDR3 DNA reads as TGTGCCAGCTCACAGGGGGCTTCTGGAAACACCATATATTTT.

V and J are TRBV19 and TRBJ2-2, with 12 bases lining up with TRBD2. J lost 4 bases, V lost 3 bases, and 6 bases had no gene match. CDR3 size: 17 residues. Per germline, CDR1 LNHDA and CDR2 SQIVND (reference sequence). CDR3 DNA sequence: TGTGCCAGTAGTATCCTAGCGGGAGGGACGGGCACCGGGGAGCTGTTTTTT. It is translated as CASSILAGGTGTGELFF.

The chain uses TRBV5-6 and TRBJ1-4; 10 nucleotides match TRBD1. The CDR3 is made up of 15 amino acids. CDR1 and CDR2 from the germline V gene are SGHDT and YYEEEE. The trim removed 4 bases at V and 11 bases at J, leaving 11 bases unmatched. The CDR3, as DNA: TGTGCCAGCAGCACGAGACAGGGGGCTGGTGGGAAACTGTTTTTT. It encodes CASSTRQGAGGKLFF.

The chain carries TRBV5-1 and TRBJ2-7, with 10 bases matching TRBD1. V trimming: 6 bases; J trimming: 4 bases; junction bases outside the gene matches: 7. The CDR3 totals 14 residues. Looked up from germline, CDR1 is SGHRS and CDR2 is YFSETQ. The CDR3 coding sequence is TGCGCCAGCACTCTGGGACAGGGGAGTTACGAGCAGTACTTC. It is translated as CASTLGQGSYEQYF.

The chain has TRBV18 and TRBJ2-7; possibly TRBD2 for D (5 bases). V dropped 5 bases and J dropped 3 bases, with 17 bases sitting between them. The germline CDR1 and CDR2 sequences are KGHSH and LQKENI. This CDR3 has 15 residues. The CDR3 protein is CASSRTPLSGYEQYF. Here the CDR3 DNA reads TGTGCCAGCTCAAGGACTCCGTTATCAGGCTACGAGCAGTACTTC.

The chain couples TRBV5-4 to TRBJ2-3; 8 bases are a match to TRBD1. This CDR3 has 15 amino acids. Germline-derived CDR1 and CDR2 are SGHNT and YYREEE (reference sequence). V lost 4 bases, J lost 0 bases, and 4 bases stayed unmatched. The CDR3 coding sequence is TGTGCCAGCAGCCTGCAGGGGGCTAGCACAGATACGCAGTATTTT. Encoded protein: CASSLQGASTDTQYF.

In this sample, this clone turned up once. The chain employs TRBV2 and TRBJ2-5, with D perhaps TRBD1 (5 bases). The J call may be in error: the DNA end matches TRBJ2-7 better. This CDR3 comprises 14 residues. Germline-derived CDR1 and CDR2 are SNHLY and FYNNEI. Written as DNA, the CDR3 is TGTGCCAGCAATTTCGACAGTTGGTCCTACGAGCAGTACTTC. Translated: CASNFDSWSYEQYF.

CDR3 amino acids: CASRMGQGIYGYTF. The CDR3 DNA sequence: TGTGCCAGCAGGATGGGACAGGGGATCTATGGCTACACCTTC. The gene calls are TRBV6-1 and TRBJ1-2, with TRBD1 identical over 10 bases. V lost 6 bases and J lost 4; bases outside the gene matches: 5. Germline V gives CDR1 MNHNS, CDR2 SASEGT. CDR3 length: 14 amino acids.

This clone was recorded a few times. This sequence joins TRBV6-1 and TRBJ2-6, with a tentative D call TRBD1 (6 bases). Between the trimmed V and J ends, which lost 2 bases and 0 bases, there was a span of 17 bases. Germline CDR1 is MNHNS and CDR2 is SASEGT. The CDR3 is 19 residues long. CDR3 DNA: TGTGCCAGCAGTGAATGGTCCTATACAGGGATCTCTGGGGCCAACGTCCTGACTTTC. It is translated as CASSEWSYTGISGANVLTF.

This chain links TRBV29-1 with TRBJ1-3, with D maybe TRBD1 (5 bases). V gave up 7 bases and J gave up 3 bases, with 13 bases separating them. CDR1 and CDR2 (germline): SQVTM, ANQGSEA. The CDR3 loop spans 13 amino acids. In DNA, the CDR3 is TGCAGCGCCAGCCCGGGGGTTGGAAACACCATATATTTT. Its translation: CSASPGVGNTIYF.

The CDR3 reads CASSLARLAGRRDTQYF. CDR3 coding DNA: TGTGCCAGCAGCTTAGCCAGACTAGCGGGAAGGCGAGATACGCAGTATTTT. This chain joins TRBV7-8 and TRBJ2-3; 11 bases match TRBD2. The germline V gene encodes CDR1 SGHVS and CDR2 FQNEAQ. CDR3 size: 17 residues. With V trimmed by 0 bases and J by 5 bases, 7 bases remained unmatched.

The chain is built from TRBV7-9 and TRBJ1-4; 10 bases line up with TRBD1. The CDR3 has 17 amino acids. The germline V gene has CDR1 SEHNR and CDR2 FQNEAQ (reference sequence). V shed 5 bases and J 0 bases; nucleotides not matched to a gene: 6. CDR3 in amino acids: CASSPGDRGTTNEKLFF. CDR3 DNA: TGTGCCAGCAGCCCGGGGGACAGGGGAACAACTAATGAAAAACTGTTTTTT.

The chain is built from TRBV30 and TRBJ2-5; D is undetermined. Near its end, the DNA agrees better with TRBJ2-7, so the J call may be wrong. This CDR3 contains 14 residues. Germline CDR1 and CDR2: GTSNPN and SVGIG (reference sequence). CDR3 in amino acids: CAWSPGLGDYEQYF. In nucleotides, the CDR3 is TGTGCCTGGAGTCCCGGCCTTGGGGACTACGAGCAGTACTTC.

V and J are TRBV5-1 and TRBJ1-1; D remains unclear. Trimming took 0 bases from V and 2 from J, leaving 17 bases between them. The CDR3 covers 17 residues. CDR1 is SGHRS and CDR2 is YFSETQ in the germline V gene. The CDR3 sequence: CASSLGGQEGFNTEAFF. The CDR3 region has the DNA TGCGCCAGCAGCTTGGGCGGCCAGGAGGGTTTTAACACTGAAGCTTTCTTT.

The CDR3 DNA follows: TGTGCCAGCAGTTTACCTCATTCCAGGGGAATTAGGTCCTACGAGCAGTACTTC. Protein sequence: CASSLPHSRGIRSYEQYF. The chain carries TRBV28 and TRBJ2-7, with a tentative D call TRBD1 (6 bases). The germline V gene has CDR1 MDHEN and CDR2 SYDVKM. The CDR3 has 18 amino acids. The ends were cut back, 2 bases at V and 1 base at J, with 21 bases in the middle.

This clone was detected only once. The rearrangement links TRBV19 to TRBJ2-5; D may be TRBD1 (6 bases). The end of the DNA fits TRBJ2-7 better, so the J call may be wrong. This CDR3 spans 12 amino acids. Per the germline V gene, CDR1 is LNHDA and CDR2 is SQIVND (reference sequence). CDR3 protein: CASSPDSYEQYF. CDR3 bases: TGTGCCAGCAGCCCGGACAGCTACGAGCAGTACTTC.

The J gene is TRBJ2-1, the V gene TRBV19; 11 bases are shared with TRBD2. This CDR3 is 13 amino acids long. Per the germline V gene, CDR1 is LNHDA and CDR2 is SQIVND (reference sequence). Trimming cost V 8 bases and J 4 bases; bases outside gene matches: 1. The CDR3 DNA reads as TGTGCCAGTGGGACTAGCGGTTACAATGAGCAGTTCTTC. Translated: CASGTSGYNEQFF.

The J gene is TRBJ2-2, the V gene TRBV4-1, with D uncertain. CDR1 is MGHRA, CDR2 YSYEKL, per germline. This CDR3 comprises 13 residues. V was trimmed by 1 base and J by 5 bases, leaving 5 bases between them. The CDR3 DNA reads as TGCGCCAGCAGCCAAGTAAAAACCGGGGAGCTGTTTTTT. Its protein is CASSQVKTGELFF.

The chain employs TRBV5-8 and TRBJ2-1; the D is unclear. Germline CDR1 reads SGHTS; CDR2 reads YDEGEE. V lost 4 bases, J lost 8 bases, and 19 bases lay in between. There are 15 residues in the CDR3. This CDR3 is CASSPTQRAIDEQFF. The CDR3 nucleotides read TGTGCCAGCAGCCCCACCCAGAGAGCGATCGATGAGCAGTTCTTC.

V usage is TRBV27 and J usage is TRBJ2-5, with 10 bases that match TRBD2. The CDR3 runs to 14 residues. The trim removed 6 bases at V and 2 bases at J, leaving 3 bases unmatched. Germline values: CDR1 MNHEY, CDR2 SMNVEV (reference sequence). The DNA for the CDR3 is TGTGCCAGCAGCCTAGCGGGAGAACAAGAGACCCAGTACTTC. It specifies CASSLAGEQETQYF.

The chain is built from TRBV30 and TRBJ2-3; 8 bases map to TRBD2. This CDR3 comprises 15 residues. Germline V gene data show CDR1 as GTSNPN and CDR2 as SVGIG (reference sequence). Trimming removed 0 bases from V and 4 bases from J; junction bases left unmatched: 6. The CDR3 coding sequence is TGTGCCTGGAGTGTTGGCGGGGGGCCATCAGATACGCAGTATTTT. This translates into CAWSVGGGPSDTQYF.

The chain carries TRBV6-1 and TRBJ1-2; 9 nucleotides align to TRBD1. This CDR3 contains 15 residues. The germline V gene encodes CDR1 MNHNS and CDR2 SASEGT. After removal of 5 bases from V and 7 bases from J, the junction contained 11 bases not matched to a gene. The DNA for the CDR3 is TGTGCCAGCAGTCCCCGGGACAGGGACCACTCTGGCTACACCTTC. This encodes CASSPRDRDHSGYTF.

Worth noting for this clone: Its ends do not fully match the called genes, so a read error is possible. The rearrangement links TRBV7-9 to TRBJ2-5; D unresolved. CDR1 and CDR2 from the germline V gene are SEHNR and FQNEAQ (reference sequence). CDR3 length: 12 residues. The CDR3 sequence is CSSSRDQETQYF. The CDR3 region has the DNA TGTTCCAGCAGCCGGGACCAAGAGACCCAGTACTTC.